This T cell receptor beta chain comes out of a study of shared clonotypes between healthy human individuals. Overall study results and limits: Several donors shared about 5% of their naive CD4 clonotypes.

At a deep level, the assay was run. Measured with immunoSEQ multiplex PCR; TCRdb has only the in-frame clones, and not every one. The table lists approximately 840,000 clones, about 96% of them singletons. The germline gives CDR1 SGHNT, CDR2 YENEEA. The CDR3 spans 19 residues. The junction had 11 bases not matched to a gene; V was cut back by 3 bases and J by 6 bases. The naive CD8 population came from CD45RO-negative cells selected for CCR7, without terminally differentiated effector memory CD45RA+ cells. This clone was observed a handful of times. Its antigen is unidentified. Sample: naive CD8+ T cells sorted from blood. The rearrangement links TRBV11-3 to TRBJ2-1; the match to TRBD2 covers 16 bases. This clonotype was obtained from a young man in good health. The CDR3 protein is CASSFTGTSGRAKSNEQFF. The CDR3 DNA is TGTGCCAGCAGCTTTACCGGGACTAGCGGGAGGGCAAAAAGCAATGAGCAGTTCTTC.